A single sample is the source of the 3 T cell receptor beta chains below, sequenced in a study of T cell clonality in common variable immunodeficiency. The protocol was immunoSEQ multiplex PCR, while the TCRdb copy is restricted to in-frame clones and leaves out a portion. The sample yields about 43,000 clones, without any singletons. The sequencing sample was made of peripheral blood mononuclear cells. The receptor set was obtained from a person aged 18-69 years in good health.

There are many counts of this clone. The CDR3 goes on 3 residues after the read ends, and that part is filled in from the germline J gene. This chain uses TRBV20-1 with TRBJ1-1; D not certain. The CDR3 totals 14 residues. Germline V gene sequence: CDR1 DFQATT, CDR2 SNEGSKA (reference sequence). Between the trimmed V and J ends, which lost 3 bases and 0 bases, there was a span of 11 bases. The CDR3 DNA, read in part, is TGCAGTGCTAGGCACGGGGTTATGAACACTGAA. Residues: CSARHGVMNTE. The whole CDR3 protein reads CSARHGVMNTEAFF.

In this sample, this clone turned up a few times. The read ends 3 residues shy of where the CDR3 ends; the end is completed using the germline J gene. The rearrangement uses TRBV11-2 and TRBJ1-5; D call uncertain. There are 15 residues in the CDR3. V lost 0 bases and J 3 bases, leaving 9 bases between the germline ends. Germline CDR1 and CDR2: SGHAT and FQNNGV. The covered CDR3 bases are TGTGCCAGCAGCTTAGATCCCGGTGACAATCAGCCC. Its protein product is CASSLDPGDNQP. The CDR3 as a whole reads CASSLDPGDNQPQHF. The full variable domain, in which reference TRBV11-2 and TRBJ1-5 provide the parts outside the CDR3, is EAGVAQSPRYKIIEKRQSVAFWCNPISGHATLYWYQQILGQGPKLLIQFQNNGVVDDSQLPKDRFSAERLKGVDSTLKIQPAKLEDSAVYLCASSLDPGDNQPQHFGDGTRLSIL.

This clone was counted at least ten times. The read comes to an end 3 residues before the CDR3 does, leaving the germline J gene to fill in the end. This chain links TRBV12-3 or TRBV12-4 with TRBJ2-7; the match to TRBD1 covers 8 bases. The CDR3 spans 14 residues. J was trimmed by 3 bases and V by 7 bases; bases with no gene match: 8. The sequenced CDR3 bases are TGTGCCAGCAAGATGGCAGGGGGCTTCTACGAG. This gives the protein CASKMAGGFYE. The complete CDR3 sequence is CASKMAGGFYEQYF.